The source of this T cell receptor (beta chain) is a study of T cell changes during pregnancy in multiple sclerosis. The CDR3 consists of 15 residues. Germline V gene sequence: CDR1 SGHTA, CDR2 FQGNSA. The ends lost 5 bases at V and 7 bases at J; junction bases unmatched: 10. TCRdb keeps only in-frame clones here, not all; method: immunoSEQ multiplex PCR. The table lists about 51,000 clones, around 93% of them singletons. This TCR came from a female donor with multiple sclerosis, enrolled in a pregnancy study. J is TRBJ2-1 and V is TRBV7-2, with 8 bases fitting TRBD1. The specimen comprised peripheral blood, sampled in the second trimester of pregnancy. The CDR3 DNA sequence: TGTGCCAGCAGCGCAAGACAGGGGCCCTTGAATGAGCAGTTCTTC. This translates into CASSARQGPLNEQFF. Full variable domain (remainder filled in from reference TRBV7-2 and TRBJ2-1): GAGVSQSPSNKVTEKGKDVELRCDPISGHTALYWYRQSLGQGLEFLIYFQGNSAPDKSGLPSDRFSAERTGGSVSTLTIQRTQQEDSAVYLCASSARQGPLNEQFFGPGTRLTVL.